This entry lists 5 T cell receptor beta chains sequenced from one sample in a study of T cell responses to AZD1222 COVID-19 vaccine. Generated by immunoSEQ multiplex PCR, the TCRdb table keeps only in-frame clones and is missing some. The sample lists roughly 120,000 clones, around 88% occurring once. The starting material was peripheral blood, obtained on day 0 of AZD1222 vaccination. These receptors came from an adult in good health.

A single count supports this clone. V usage is TRBV7-2 and J usage is TRBJ1-4, with 7 bases fitting TRBD1. V shed 1 base, J shed 8 bases, and the junction held 4 bases outside the gene matches. Germline CDR1 and CDR2: SGHTA and FQGNSA. This CDR3 contains 14 residues. The CDR3 DNA is TGTGCCAGCAGCTTAGGGCAGACAGGGGAAAAACTGTTTTTT. Translated: CASSLGQTGEKLFF.

This clone came up once. The V and J genes are TRBV19 and TRBJ1-1; 9 nucleotides agree with TRBD1. CDR3 length: 17 amino acids. CDR1 is LNHDA, CDR2 SQIVND, per germline (reference sequence). The V and J ends lost 6 bases and 4 bases, in that order; junction bases with no gene match: 15. CDR3 residues: CASSNPRTGEFITEAFF. The CDR3 coding sequence is TGTGCCAGTAGCAACCCGAGGACAGGGGAATTTATCACTGAAGCTTTCTTT.

The chain links TRBV27 to TRBJ2-3; the D is unclear. The CDR3 covers 13 residues. The germline CDR1 and CDR2 sequences are MNHEY and SMNVEV (reference sequence). Trimming removed 2 bases at V and 4 bases at J, with 7 bases between. The CDR3 reads CASSLQSSDTQYF. DNA for the CDR3: TGTGCCAGCAGTTTACAGTCTTCAGATACGCAGTATTTT.

The chain has TRBV7-3 and TRBJ2-7; 8 bases fit TRBD1. The CDR3 has 14 amino acids. From germline, CDR1 is SGHTA and CDR2 FQGTGA. Losses at the gene ends were 5 bases for V and 2 bases for J; bases not matched to a gene: 5. This CDR3 reads CASSRTGLTYEQYF. The CDR3 DNA reads TGTGCCAGCAGCAGGACAGGGCTCACCTACGAGCAGTACTTC. Supplemented by reference TRBV7-3 and TRBJ2-7, the full variable domain reads GAGVSQTPSNKVTEKGKYVELRCDPISGHTALYWYRQSLGQGPEFLIYFQGTGAADDSGLPNDRFFAVRPEGSVSTLKIQRTERGDSAVYLCASSRTGLTYEQYFGPGTRLTVT.

The CDR3 DNA sequence: TGTGCCAGCAGCCAAGTGCTAGCGGGAGGGGAAAATGAGCAGTTCTTC. It encodes CASSQVLAGGENEQFF. The chain employs TRBV4-2 and TRBJ2-1; 12 bases are shared with TRBD2. This CDR3 comprises 16 residues. Germline CDR1 is LGHNA and CDR2 is YNFKEQ. Unmatched junction bases numbered 5, after V lost 1 base and J lost 7 bases.